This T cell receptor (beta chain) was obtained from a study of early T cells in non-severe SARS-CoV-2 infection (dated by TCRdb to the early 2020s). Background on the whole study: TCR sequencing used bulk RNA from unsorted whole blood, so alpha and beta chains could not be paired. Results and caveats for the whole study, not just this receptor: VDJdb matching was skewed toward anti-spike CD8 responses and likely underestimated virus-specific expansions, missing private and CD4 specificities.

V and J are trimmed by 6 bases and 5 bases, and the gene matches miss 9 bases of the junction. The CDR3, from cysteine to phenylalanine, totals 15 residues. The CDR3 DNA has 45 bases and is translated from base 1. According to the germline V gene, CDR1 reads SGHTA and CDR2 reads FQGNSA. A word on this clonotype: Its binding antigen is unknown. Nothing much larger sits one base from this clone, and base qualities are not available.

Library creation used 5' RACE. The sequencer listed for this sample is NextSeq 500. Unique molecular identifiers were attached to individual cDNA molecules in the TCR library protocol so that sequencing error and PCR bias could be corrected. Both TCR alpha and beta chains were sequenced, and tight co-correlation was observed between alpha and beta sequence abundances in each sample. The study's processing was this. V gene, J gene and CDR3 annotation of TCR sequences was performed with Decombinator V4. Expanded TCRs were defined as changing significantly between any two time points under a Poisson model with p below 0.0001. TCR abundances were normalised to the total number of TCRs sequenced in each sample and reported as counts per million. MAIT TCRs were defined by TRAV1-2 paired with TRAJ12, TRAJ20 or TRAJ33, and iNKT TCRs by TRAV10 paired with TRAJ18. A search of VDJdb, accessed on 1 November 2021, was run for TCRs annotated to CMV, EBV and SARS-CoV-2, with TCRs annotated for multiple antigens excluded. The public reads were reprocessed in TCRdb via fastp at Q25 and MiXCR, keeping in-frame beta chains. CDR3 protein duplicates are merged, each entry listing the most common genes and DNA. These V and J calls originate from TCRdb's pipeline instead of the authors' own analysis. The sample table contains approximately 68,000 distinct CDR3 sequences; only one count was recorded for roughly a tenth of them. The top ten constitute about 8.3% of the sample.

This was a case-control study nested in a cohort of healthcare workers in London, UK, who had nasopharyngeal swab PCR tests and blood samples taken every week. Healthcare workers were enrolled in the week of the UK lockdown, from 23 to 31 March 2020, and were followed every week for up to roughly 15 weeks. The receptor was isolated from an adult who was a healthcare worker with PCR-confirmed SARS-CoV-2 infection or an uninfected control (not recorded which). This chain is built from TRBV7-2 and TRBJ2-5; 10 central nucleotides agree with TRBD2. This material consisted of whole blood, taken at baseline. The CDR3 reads CASRSSGGRLETQYF. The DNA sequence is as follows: TGTGCCAGCAGGTCTAGCGGGGGACGTCTGGAGACCCAGTACTTC.